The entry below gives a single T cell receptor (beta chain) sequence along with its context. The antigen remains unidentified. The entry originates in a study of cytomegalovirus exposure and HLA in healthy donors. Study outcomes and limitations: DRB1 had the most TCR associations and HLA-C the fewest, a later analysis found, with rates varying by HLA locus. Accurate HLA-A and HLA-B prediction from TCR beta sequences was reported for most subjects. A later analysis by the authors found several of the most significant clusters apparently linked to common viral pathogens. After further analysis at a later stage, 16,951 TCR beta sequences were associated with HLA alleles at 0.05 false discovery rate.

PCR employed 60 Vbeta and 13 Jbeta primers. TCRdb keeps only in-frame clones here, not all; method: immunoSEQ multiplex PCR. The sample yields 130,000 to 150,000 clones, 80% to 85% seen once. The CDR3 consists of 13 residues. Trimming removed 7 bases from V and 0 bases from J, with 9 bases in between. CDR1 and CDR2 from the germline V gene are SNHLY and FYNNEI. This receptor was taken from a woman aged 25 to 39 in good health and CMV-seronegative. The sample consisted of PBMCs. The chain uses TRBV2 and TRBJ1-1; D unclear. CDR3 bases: TGTGCCAGCACCAGTCATATGAACACTGAAGCTTTCTTT. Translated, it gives CASTSHMNTEAFF.